Listed here are 9 T cell receptor beta chains from one sample, sequenced in a study of cytomegalovirus exposure and HLA in healthy donors. Both 60 Vbeta primers and 13 Jbeta primers went into the PCR. This table comes from immunoSEQ multiplex PCR, and its TCRdb copy is limited to in-frame clones, with some not included. The sample carries roughly 60,000 clones, roughly 77% recorded once. Sequencing used PBMCs. All receptors derive from a woman in her 30s in good health and CMV-seronegative.

The V gene is TRBV5-4, the J gene TRBJ2-3, with TRBD2 matching 7 bases. Germline V lookup: CDR1 SGHNT, CDR2 YYREEE (reference sequence). This CDR3 has 15 amino acids. V shed 1 base, J shed 9 bases, and the junction held 11 bases outside the gene matches. The CDR3 coding sequence is TGTGCCAGCAGCTTGCGAGATTCGGGACTACCGACGCAGTATTTT. It yields the protein CASSLRDSGLPTQYF.

The rearrangement uses TRBV7-2 and TRBJ1-6, with D unresolved. The CDR3 has 14 amino acids. CDR1 and CDR2 (germline): SGHTA, FQGNSA. V lost 7 bases and J 0 bases, leaving 7 bases between the germline ends. DNA of the CDR3: TGTGCCAGCAACGACTACTCCTATAATTCACCCCTCCACTTT. Protein: CASNDYSYNSPLHF.

In its sample, this clone was seen once. The chain joins TRBV2 to TRBJ1-4; TRBD1 might be the D (5 bases). The CDR3 consists of 12 residues. V was pared by 4 bases and J by 13 bases, with 13 bases between. The germline CDR1 and CDR2 sequences are SNHLY and FYNNEI. DNA of the CDR3: TGTGCCAGCAGTGGATTGGACCAGGGACTGTTTTTT. This sequence encodes CASSGLDQGLFF.

This clone has a handful of counts. This specimen includes other DNA sequences encoding the same CDR3. This sequence joins TRBV6-1 and TRBJ1-5; TRBD1 agrees at 7 bases. This CDR3 spans 13 amino acids. Trimming cost V 4 bases and J 6 bases; bases outside gene matches: 3. The germline V gene encodes CDR1 MNHNS and CDR2 SASEGT. The CDR3 reads CASSGQGGQPQHF. In DNA form, the CDR3 reads TGTGCCAGCAGTGGACAGGGAGGTCAGCCCCAGCATTTT.

The chain has TRBV29-1 and TRBJ1-4; a possible D gene is TRBD1 (6 bases). V dropped 7 bases and J dropped 6 bases, with 9 bases sitting between them. This CDR3 spans 11 amino acids. Germline assignment: CDR1 SQVTM and CDR2 ANQGSEA. The CDR3 DNA is TGCAGCGCCCAGGGGTATGAAAAACTGTTTTTT. Protein product: CSAQGYEKLFF.

The J gene is TRBJ2-7, the V gene TRBV6-6; TRBD1 aligns across 11 bases. The germline V gene has CDR1 MNHNY and CDR2 SVGAGI (reference sequence). V lost 5 bases, J lost 4 bases, and 10 bases stayed unmatched. The length of the CDR3 is 16 residues. The CDR3 loop reads CASSLRTGGFKYEQYF. For the CDR3, the DNA is TGTGCCAGCAGTCTGAGGACAGGGGGCTTTAAGTACGAGCAGTACTTC.

This sequence joins TRBV9 and TRBJ1-2, with D uncertain. V lost 0 bases and J 7 bases, leaving 13 bases between the germline ends. In germline, CDR1 is SGDLS, CDR2 YYNGEE. CDR3 size: 14 residues. The CDR3 region is CASSVAQSLGGYTF. CDR3 in DNA: TGTGCCAGCAGCGTAGCTCAAAGTCTAGGTGGCTACACCTTC.

The V gene is TRBV6-4, the J gene TRBJ2-1; 11 positions agree with TRBD2. Germline CDR1 is MRHNA and CDR2 is SNTAGT. V lost 6 bases, J lost 4 bases, and 5 bases stayed unmatched. The CDR3 sequence is 15 residues long. The CDR3 spells CASRPSGRSYNEQFF. In DNA, the CDR3 is TGTGCCAGCAGACCTAGCGGGAGGTCGTACAATGAGCAGTTCTTC.

The rearrangement joins TRBV6-5 to TRBJ2-3; 7 bases are shared with TRBD2. With V trimmed by 6 bases and J by 2 bases, 8 bases remained unmatched. CDR1 is MNHEY, CDR2 SVGAGI, per germline. The CDR3 runs 15 residues. CDR3 protein: CASRNTAGYTDTQYF. CDR3 nucleotide sequence: TGTGCCAGCAGGAATACAGCGGGATACACAGATACGCAGTATTTT.